These 17 T cell receptor beta chains share one sample of origin, sequenced in a study of T cells after yellow fever vaccination. TCRdb itself ran the 5' RACE reads through MiXCR, one entry per CDR3 protein. Of 55,000 to 70,000 distinct CDR3 sequences listed, over 6.5% are singletons. Sample: CD8+ T cells sorted from PBMCs, taken 35 to 50 days after the first yellow fever vaccination. Receptor source: a man between 18 and 35 years old who received the YFV17D yellow fever vaccine.

At least ten counts were recorded for this clonotype. The rearrangement uses TRBV9 and TRBJ2-3, with TRBD2 as a possible D gene (6 bases). The ends were cut back, 0 bases at V and 4 bases at J, with 12 bases in the middle. CDR3 length equals 15 residues. Germline CDR1 SGDLS, CDR2 YYNGEE. CDR3 residues: CASSVGLGRPDTQYF. The CDR3 nucleotides are TGTGCCAGCAGCGTAGGACTAGGAAGACCAGATACGCAGTATTTT.

V and J are TRBV4-1 and TRBJ2-3, with D uncertain. The CDR3 covers 14 residues. The germline CDR1 and CDR2 sequences are MGHRA and YSYEKL. The V end lost 0 bases, the J end lost 2 bases, and 6 bases lay between the germline ends. This CDR3 is CASSQEPITDTQYF. The CDR3 region has the DNA TGCGCCAGCAGCCAAGAACCCATCACAGATACGCAGTATTTT.

The chain links TRBV29-1 to TRBJ2-3; TRBD1 matches at 9 bases. Germline CDR1 is SQVTM and CDR2 is ANQGSEA. This CDR3 is built from 16 residues. The trim removed 5 bases at V and 0 bases at J, leaving 9 bases unmatched. The CDR3: CSVFGTGLSSTDTQYF. The CDR3 DNA sequence: TGCAGCGTTTTCGGGACAGGGTTATCTAGCACAGATACGCAGTATTTT.

In regard to this clonotype: A much more abundant neighbour one base away suggests this may be a read error. V gene TRBV5-4 combines with J gene TRBJ2-7; D ambiguous. Germline V gives CDR1 SGHNT, CDR2 YYREEE (reference sequence). The CDR3 totals 13 residues. This CDR3 reads CASSVPNSYAQYV. DNA for the CDR3: TGTGCCAGCAGCGTGCCGAATTCCTACGCGCAGTACGTC.

The V call is TRBV7-8, the J call TRBJ2-1; TRBD1 matches at 7 bases. CDR1 is SGHVS and CDR2 is FQNEAQ in the germline V gene. This CDR3 region has 15 residues. J was trimmed by 1 base and V by 6 bases; bases with no gene match: 6. CDR3 region: CASRSNRGSYNEQFF. CDR3 DNA: TGTGCCAGCAGATCAAACAGGGGATCCTACAATGAGCAGTTCTTC. The full variable domain, rest sourced from reference TRBV7-8 and TRBJ2-1, is GAGVSQSPRYKVAKRGQDVALRCDPISGHVSLFWYQQALGQGPEFLTYFQNEAQLDKSGLPSDRFFAERPEGSVSTLKIQRTQQEDSAVYLCASRSNRGSYNEQFFGPGTRLTVL.

This clonotype appeared many times. V and J are TRBV5-1 and TRBJ2-7; D is perhaps TRBD1 (5 bases). The V and J ends lost 1 base and 2 bases respectively, with 10 bases between them. Germline V CDR1 and CDR2: SGHRS, YFSETQ. The CDR3 extends over 14 amino acids. The CDR3 here is CASSLWPGTYEQYF. The CDR3 DNA is TGCGCCAGCAGCTTGTGGCCAGGGACCTACGAGCAGTACTTC.

A word on this clonotype: A much more abundant neighbour one base away suggests this may be a read error. This chain uses TRBV9 with TRBJ2-3; 7 positions agree with TRBD2. This CDR3 region has 16 residues. Germline CDR1 reads SGDLS; CDR2 reads YYNGEE. The CDR3 loop reads CASSPIRDYSTYTQYF. CDR3 bases: TGTGCCAGCAGCCCCATAAGGGACTATAGCACATATACGCAGTATTTT.

This clonotype was seen repeatedly, ten times or more. The chain employs TRBV4-1 and TRBJ1-5, with TRBD1 matching over 9 bases. J gave up 7 bases and V 1 base, and 2 bases lay outside the gene matches. The CDR3 loop spans 14 amino acids. CDR1 is MGHRA, CDR2 YSYEKL, per germline. Here the CDR3 DNA reads TGCGCCAGCAGCCAAGGACAGGGGGGACAGCCCCAGCATTTT. Residues: CASSQGQGGQPQHF.

The chain couples TRBV5-4 to TRBJ2-7; the D call may be TRBD1 or TRBD2 (5 bases each). V dropped 5 bases and J dropped 7 bases, with 16 bases sitting between them. Germline loops: CDR1 SGHNT, CDR2 YYREEE (reference sequence). The CDR3 totals 13 residues. The CDR3 is CASSRDRRREQYV. Written as DNA, the CDR3 is TGTGCCAGCAGTAGGGACCGAAGAAGGGAGCAGTACGTC.

This clonotype has a count of ten or more. This sequence joins TRBV21-1 and TRBJ1-5; the table names TRBD1, a call not compared with the DNA. TRBV21-1 counts as a pseudogene. The CDR3 is made up of 15 amino acids. The DNA for the CDR3 is TGTGCCAGCAAACCGGGACAGGGTAAGGAGCAGCCCCAGCATTTT. As protein: CASKPGQGKEQPQHF.

This clonotype came up many times. This rearrangement joins TRBV29-1 to TRBJ2-7; no definite D call. V shed 4 bases and J shed 0 bases, with 13 bases lying between them. CDR1 is SQVTM, CDR2 ANQGSEA, per germline. The CDR3 runs 14 residues. CDR3 region: CSVVMFEISYEQYF. CDR3 nucleotides: TGCAGCGTTGTTATGTTCGAGATCTCCTACGAGCAGTACTTC.

The chain links TRBV6-2 or TRBV6-3 to TRBJ1-2; TRBD1 is a possible D gene (5 bases). The CDR3 runs to 15 residues. Trimming took 6 bases from V and 5 from J, leaving 19 bases between them. In germline, CDR1 is MNHEY, CDR2 SVGEGT. The CDR3 here is CASRGDMGLGYGYTF. The CDR3 coding sequence is TGTGCCAGCAGAGGAGATATGGGGCTCGGGTATGGCTACACCTTC.

This chain's CDR3 is CASSRQGNSPLHF. In DNA, the CDR3 is TGTGCCAGCAGTCGACAGGGGAACTCACCCCTCCACTTT. The chain recombines TRBV12-3 or TRBV12-4 with TRBJ1-6, with 8 bases lining up with TRBD1. Trimming cost V 5 bases and J 10 bases; bases outside gene matches: 4. The CDR3 consists of 13 residues.

This chain connects TRBV10-3 to TRBJ2-3, with TRBD2 matching over 7 bases. The CDR3 extends over 16 amino acids. Trimming cost V 9 bases and J 0 bases; bases outside gene matches: 12. Germline lookup yields CDR1 ENHRY and CDR2 SYGVKD. The CDR3 coding sequence is TGTGCCATAGCGCGGAGGGCTAGCGGAAGCACAGATACGCAGTATTTT. This gives the protein CAIARRASGSTDTQYF.

The sample holds a few counts of this clonotype. This chain uses TRBV25-1 with TRBJ2-2; D perhaps matches TRBD1 (6 bases). Per the germline V gene, CDR1 is MGHDK and CDR2 is SYGVNS. CDR3 length equals 12 residues. The V end was cut by 4 bases, the J end by 7 bases, with 7 bases between. The CDR3 is CASSVQGGELFF. The CDR3 DNA reads as TGTGCCAGCAGTGTACAGGGCGGGGAGCTGTTTTTT.

This clonotype was observed many times. The chain links TRBV29-1 to TRBJ1-4, with 7 bases identical to TRBD1. The CDR3 consists of 15 residues. Germline trimming cut 4 bases from V and 2 bases from J; bases unmatched to any gene: 7. The V gene's germline CDR1 is SQVTM and CDR2 ANQGSEA. The chain's CDR3 is CSVVVPDRTNEKLFF. In nucleotides, the CDR3 is TGCAGCGTTGTAGTTCCGGACAGGACTAATGAAAAACTGTTTTTT.

Points on this clonotype: A read error may explain this, as a much larger clone is one base away. The genes are TRBV7-9 and TRBJ2-2, with a weak D call TRBD1 (6 bases). The germline V gene encodes CDR1 SEHNR and CDR2 FQNEAQ (reference sequence). The V gene lost 4 bases and the J gene lost 1 base, with 13 bases spanning the gap. The CDR3 is 16 residues long. The CDR3, as DNA: TGTGCCAGCAGCTCGAACGGACAGTGGAACACCGGGGAGCTGTTTTTT. Encoded protein: CASSSNGQWNTGELFF.